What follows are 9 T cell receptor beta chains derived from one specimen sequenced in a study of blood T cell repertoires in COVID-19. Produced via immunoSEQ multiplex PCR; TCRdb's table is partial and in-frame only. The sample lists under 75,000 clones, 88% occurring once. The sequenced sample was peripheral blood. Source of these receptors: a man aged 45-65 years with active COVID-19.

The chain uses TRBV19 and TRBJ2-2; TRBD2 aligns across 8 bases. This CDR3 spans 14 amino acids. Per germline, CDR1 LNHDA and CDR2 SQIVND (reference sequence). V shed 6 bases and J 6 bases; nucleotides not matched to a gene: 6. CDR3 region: CASRILAGAGELFF. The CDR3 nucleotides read TGTGCCAGTAGGATCCTAGCGGGCGCCGGGGAGCTGTTTTTT.

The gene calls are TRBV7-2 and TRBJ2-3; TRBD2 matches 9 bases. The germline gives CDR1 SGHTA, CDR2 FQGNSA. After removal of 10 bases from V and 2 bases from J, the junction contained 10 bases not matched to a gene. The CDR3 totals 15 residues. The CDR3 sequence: CATEISGGPTDTQYF. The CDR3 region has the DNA TGTGCCACGGAAATTAGCGGGGGCCCCACAGATACGCAGTATTTT.

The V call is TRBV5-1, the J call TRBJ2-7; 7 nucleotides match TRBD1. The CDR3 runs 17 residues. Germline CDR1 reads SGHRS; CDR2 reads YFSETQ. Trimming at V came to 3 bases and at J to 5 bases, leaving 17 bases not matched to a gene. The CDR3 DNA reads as TGCGCCAGCAGCTCTCTACGGACAGGAAGGTTCGTCGACGAGCAGTACTTC. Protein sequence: CASSSLRTGRFVDEQYF.

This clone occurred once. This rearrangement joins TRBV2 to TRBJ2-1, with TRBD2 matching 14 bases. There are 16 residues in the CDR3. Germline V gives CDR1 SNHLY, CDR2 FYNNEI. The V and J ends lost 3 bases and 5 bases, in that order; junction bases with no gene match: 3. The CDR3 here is CASSETSGGADNEQFF. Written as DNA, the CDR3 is TGTGCCAGCAGTGAGACTAGCGGGGGGGCCGACAATGAGCAGTTCTTC.

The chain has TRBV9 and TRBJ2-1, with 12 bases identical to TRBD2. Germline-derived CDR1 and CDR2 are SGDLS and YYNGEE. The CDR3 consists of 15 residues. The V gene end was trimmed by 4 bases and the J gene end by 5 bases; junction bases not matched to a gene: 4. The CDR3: CASSPPSGGDNEQFF. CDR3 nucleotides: TGTGCCAGCAGCCCCCCTAGCGGGGGGGACAATGAGCAGTTCTTC.

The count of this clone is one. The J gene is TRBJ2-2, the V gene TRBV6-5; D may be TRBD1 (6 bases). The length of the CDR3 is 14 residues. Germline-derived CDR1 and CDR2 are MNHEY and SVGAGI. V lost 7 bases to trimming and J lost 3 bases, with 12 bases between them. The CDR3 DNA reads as TGTGCCAGCAACCAACAGGGCTACACCGGGGAGCTGTTTTTT. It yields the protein CASNQQGYTGELFF.

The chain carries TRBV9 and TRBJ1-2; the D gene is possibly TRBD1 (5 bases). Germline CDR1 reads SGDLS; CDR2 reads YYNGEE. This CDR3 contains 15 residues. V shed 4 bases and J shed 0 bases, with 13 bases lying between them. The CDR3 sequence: CASSTWGGSNYGYTF. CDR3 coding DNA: TGTGCCAGCAGCACCTGGGGGGGATCTAACTATGGCTACACCTTC.

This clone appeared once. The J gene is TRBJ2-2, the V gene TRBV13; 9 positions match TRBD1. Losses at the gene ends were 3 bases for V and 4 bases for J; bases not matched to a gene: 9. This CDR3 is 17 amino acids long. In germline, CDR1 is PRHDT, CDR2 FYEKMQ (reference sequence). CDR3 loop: CASSLGRTGVFTGELFF. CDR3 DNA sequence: TGTGCCAGCAGCTTGGGCAGGACAGGGGTTTTCACCGGGGAGCTGTTTTTT.

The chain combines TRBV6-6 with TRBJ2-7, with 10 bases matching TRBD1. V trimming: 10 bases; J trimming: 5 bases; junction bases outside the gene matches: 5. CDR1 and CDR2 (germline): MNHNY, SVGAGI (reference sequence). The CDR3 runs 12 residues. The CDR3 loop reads CATGTGDHEQYF. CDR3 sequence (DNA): TGTGCCACCGGGACAGGGGACCACGAGCAGTACTTC.